Listed here are 12 T cell receptor beta chains from one sample, sequenced in a study of long-term antiretroviral therapy in people with HIV. A v3.0 immunoSEQ assay was performed at survey level. Clones were sequenced by immunoSEQ multiplex PCR, and TCRdb holds only the in-frame ones, with some missing. The repertoire holds under 20,000 clones, with 78% as singletons. Material: unsorted PBMCs, obtained 0.3 years after starting antiretroviral therapy. Receptor source: a woman aged 45-65 years with HIV.

The V and J genes are TRBV7-3 and TRBJ2-2; D is undetermined. CDR3 length: 15 residues. CDR1 is SGHTA and CDR2 is FQGTGA in the germline V gene. Trimming cost V 3 bases and J 0 bases, with 8 bases left between them. This chain's CDR3 is CASSFRVANTGELFF. The CDR3 DNA is TGTGCCAGCAGCTTTAGGGTCGCGAACACCGGGGAGCTGTTTTTT.

The J gene is TRBJ2-1, the V gene TRBV5-1; 8 bases are shared with TRBD2. CDR1 is SGHRS and CDR2 is YFSETQ in the germline V gene. CDR3 length: 14 residues. V dropped 4 bases and J dropped 3; count of bases not matched to a gene: 3. The CDR3 DNA follows: TGCGCCAGCAGCAACGGGGGGGGCTACAATGAGCAGTTCTTC. Translation: CASSNGGGYNEQFF.

This clone was seen just once. The V gene is TRBV6-5, the J gene TRBJ1-2; possibly TRBD1 for D (6 bases). The length of the CDR3 is 15 residues. Germline V gene data show CDR1 as MNHEY and CDR2 as SVGAGI. The V and J ends lost 0 bases and 3 bases respectively, with 11 bases between them. CDR3 nucleotide sequence: TGTGCCAGCAGTTACTCGATACAGGGTGACTATGGCTACACCTTC. It codes for CASSYSIQGDYGYTF.

This clone appeared a few times. The CDR3 loop is CASSSESYEQYF. As DNA, the CDR3 is TGTGCCAGCAGTTCTGAGAGCTACGAGCAGTACTTC. This chain joins TRBV6-5 and TRBJ2-7, with unresolved D. V dropped 4 bases and J dropped 3 bases, with 7 bases sitting between them. This CDR3 has 12 amino acids. CDR1 and CDR2 from the germline V gene are MNHEY and SVGAGI.

This chain uses TRBV5-1 with TRBJ2-3; D may be TRBD1 (5 bases). The length of the CDR3 is 15 residues. Per germline, CDR1 SGHRS and CDR2 YFSETQ. Trimming cost V 0 bases and J 2 bases, with 10 bases left between them. CDR3 bases: TGCGCCAGCAGCTTGGCGCAGGGAACCACAGATACGCAGTATTTT. It codes for CASSLAQGTTDTQYF.

The rearrangement links TRBV2 to TRBJ2-5, with 7 bases matching TRBD2. Germline V gene data show CDR1 as SNHLY and CDR2 as FYNNEI. CDR3 length: 17 residues. The junction had 13 bases not matched to a gene; V was cut back by 6 bases and J by 0 bases. In nucleotides, the CDR3 is TGTGCCAGCAGACCCCGGACCCAGGGAGGGAACCAAGAGACCCAGTACTTC. Translating it yields CASRPRTQGGNQETQYF.

This chain connects TRBV4-1 to TRBJ2-6; no clear D. The V end was cut by 4 bases, the J end by 0 bases, with 10 bases between. CDR3 length equals 16 residues. Germline V gene sequence: CDR1 MGHRA, CDR2 YSYEKL. The CDR3 reads CASSRRVGSGANVLTF. The DNA of the CDR3 is TGCGCCAGCAGCCGAAGGGTAGGCTCTGGGGCCAACGTCCTGACTTTC.

This clone came up once. The V and J genes are TRBV7-8 and TRBJ2-3; 7 bases agree with TRBD2. Germline CDR1 reads SGHVS; CDR2 reads FQNEAQ. The CDR3 extends over 16 amino acids. V trimming: 5 bases; J trimming: 3 bases; junction bases outside the gene matches: 11. The CDR3 DNA reads TGTGCCAGCAGCGTCTCACCGGGGGGTACAACAGATACGCAGTATTTT. It codes for CASSVSPGGTTDTQYF.

J is TRBJ2-5 and V is TRBV27; 7 bases are shared with TRBD1. The CDR3 is 17 amino acids. Germline V gene sequence: CDR1 MNHEY, CDR2 SMNVEV (reference sequence). The J segment lost 5 bases and the V segment lost 2 bases, leaving 14 bases of the junction unmatched. Here the CDR3 DNA reads TGTGCCAGCAGTTTAAGGGTGACAGGGTCAAGTTCGGAGACCCAGTACTTC. This sequence encodes CASSLRVTGSSSETQYF.

The chain employs TRBV25-1 and TRBJ1-2, with D perhaps TRBD1 (5 bases). Trimming removed 3 bases from V and 8 bases from J, with 13 bases in between. Germline lookup yields CDR1 MGHDK and CDR2 SYGVNS. CDR3 length: 13 amino acids. The CDR3, as DNA: TGTGCCAGCAGTGACGGGACTTTCTGGGGCTACACCTTC. This gives the protein CASSDGTFWGYTF.

The chain couples TRBV5-8 to TRBJ1-2; D gene unclear. CDR1 is SGHTS, CDR2 YDEGEE, per germline. V was clipped by 5 bases and J by 4 bases, with 21 bases between them. This CDR3 has 16 residues. CDR3 region: CASSSRNGATPYGYTF. The DNA for the CDR3 is TGTGCCAGCAGTTCGAGGAATGGAGCCACCCCCTATGGCTACACCTTC.

The rearrangement links TRBV6-1 to TRBJ1-2, with D hard to call. V lost 4 bases, J lost 7 bases, and 16 bases lay in between. CDR1 MNHNS and CDR2 SASEGT come from the germline V gene. CDR3 length: 14 residues. The CDR3 here is CASSGRPPRSGYTF. CDR3 in DNA: TGTGCCAGCAGTGGCCGACCCCCGCGTAGTGGCTACACCTTC.